This T cell receptor beta chain was retrieved from a study of post-analysis software for immune sequencing data. Study summary: There were relapsing-remitting, secondary progressive and progressive-relapsing multiple sclerosis among the disease courses included. The study's findings and limits: Elevated frequency relative to controls characterized several TRBV segments in patients, TRBV5-6, TRBV5-1 and TRBV20-1 among them. When the samples were clustered directly with F measure, those that had been prepared in the same batch showed strong co-clustering.

This clonotype has more than one count but fewer than ten. Antigen specificity is unknown. Unique molecular identifiers had been added to the TCR beta cDNA libraries. About 500,000 cDNA molecules were obtained from roughly 0.93 to 9.6 million T cells. TCRdb re-called the PCR reads with MiXCR, one entry per CDR3 protein. This repertoire shows about half a million distinct CDR3 sequences, around 40% found once; its top ten account for around an eighth. CDR1 and CDR2 from the germline V gene are SQVTM and ANQGSEA. This CDR3 has 11 residues. The sequenced sample consisted of blood. The J gene is TRBJ2-5, the V gene TRBV29-1, with TRBD2 as a possible D gene (5 bases). The J call may be faulty, since TRBJ2-7 better matches the DNA end. This clonotype originated in a girl aged 10 to 17 with multiple sclerosis. This chain's CDR3 is CSVVRRDEQYF. The CDR3 bases are TGCAGCGTTGTGCGGCGGGACGAGCAGTACTTC.